These 12 T cell receptor beta chains came from one sample sequenced in a study of blood T cell repertoires in COVID-19 (dated by TCRdb to between 2020 and 2021). The method was the immunoSEQ multiplex PCR assay. Entries here come from immuneACCESS through TCRdb and include only in-frame sequences with V and J called. Some clones fail to appear in such tables; in the studies checked, an unresolved V gene covers under half of the shortfall, and the cause of the remainder is unknown. Across this sample there are roughly 84,000 clones, with 75% to 85% seen only once. The ten most abundant clones make up roughly a third of the sample. Source material: peripheral blood. These receptors were collected from a man in his 60s with COVID-19, enrolled during active disease.

This sequence joins TRBV19 and TRBJ2-5, with TRBD1 matching over 9 bases. Germline trimming cut 3 bases from V and 4 bases from J; bases unmatched to any gene: 6. The CDR3 runs 15 residues. The germline V gene has CDR1 LNHDA and CDR2 SQIVND (reference sequence). The CDR3 is CASSIGQGRRETQYF. The CDR3 DNA reads TGTGCCAGTAGTATTGGACAGGGGCGTAGAGAGACCCAGTACTTC.

V gene TRBV4-1 combines with J gene TRBJ2-3, with 10 bases lining up with TRBD2. V trimming: 2 bases; J trimming: 8 bases; junction bases outside the gene matches: 16. Per the germline V gene, CDR1 is MGHRA and CDR2 is YSYEKL. The CDR3 consists of 18 residues. The CDR3 is CASSQRSPGTSDGFTQYF. CDR3 coding DNA: TGCGCCAGCAGCCAAAGAAGTCCCGGGACTAGCGACGGGTTTACGCAGTATTTT.

The chain carries TRBV14 and TRBJ1-4; 10 positions match TRBD1. The germline CDR1 and CDR2 sequences are SGHDN and FVKESK. The V and J ends lost 4 bases and 7 bases, in that order; junction bases with no gene match: 3. The CDR3 runs 14 residues. CDR3 sequence: CASSPRTGGEKLFF. CDR3 DNA: TGTGCCAGCAGCCCACGGACAGGGGGTGAAAAACTGTTTTTT.

The chain links TRBV6-5 to TRBJ2-5; 7 bases are a match to TRBD1. The germline gives CDR1 MNHEY, CDR2 SVGAGI. Trimming cost V 7 bases and J 5 bases; bases outside gene matches: 13. This CDR3 has 15 amino acids. In DNA form, the CDR3 reads TGTGCCAGCACTAACCGAGGGGGCGCATGGGAGACCCAGTACTTC. Its protein product is CASTNRGGAWETQYF.

The chain has TRBV4-2 and TRBJ1-2; D might be TRBD1 (6 bases). This CDR3 is built from 14 residues. V was clipped by 0 bases and J by 8 bases, with 13 bases between them. Germline assignment: CDR1 LGHNA and CDR2 YNFKEQ. CDR3 amino acids: CASSQDPRGNGYTF. DNA for the CDR3: TGTGCCAGCAGCCAAGATCCCAGGGGCAACGGCTACACCTTC.

The genes are TRBV6-9 and TRBJ1-2; possibly TRBD1 for D (5 bases). The CDR3 extends over 10 amino acids. The V end lost 9 bases, the J end lost 4 bases, and 6 bases lay between the germline ends. In germline, CDR1 is MNHGY, CDR2 SVAAGI. CDR3 nucleotides: TGTGCCAGGACAGTCTATGGCTACACCTTC. Protein sequence: CARTVYGYTF.

Remarks on this clone: The CDR3 end shows no conserved phenylalanine or tryptophan, and so a read error is likely. The limits of the CDR3 on the DNA are not certain, so only TCRdb's listed CDR3 is given. The chain combines TRBV23-1 with TRBJ1-1. TRBV23-1 is reported as an ORF; its role is uncertain. The length of the CDR3 is 13 amino acids, counting both ends. The CDR3 loop reads CASNQSASHDAVV.

V gene TRBV12-2 combines with J gene TRBJ1-5; the table's D gene call, TRBD1, was not cross checked with the DNA. TRBV12-2 constitutes a pseudogene. The CDR3 has 16 residues. In DNA form, the CDR3 reads TGTGCAAGTCGCTTAGCGACAGGGCCCAGCAATCAGCCCCAGCATTTT. This gives the protein CASRLATGPSNQPQHF.

CDR3 sequence (DNA): TGTGCCAGCAGTCTCTGGACTAGCGGGGGGCAAGCAGATACGCAGTATTTT. The encoded protein is CASSLWTSGGQADTQYF. This chain uses TRBV27 with TRBJ2-3; 14 bases fit TRBD2. CDR1 and CDR2 (germline): MNHEY, SMNVEV (reference sequence). The CDR3 sequence is 17 residues long. Trimming at V came to 5 bases and at J to 4 bases, leaving 8 bases not matched to a gene.

This chain links TRBV27 with TRBJ2-5, with a weak D call TRBD1 (6 bases). Trimming took 1 base from V and 2 from J, leaving 8 bases between them. CDR3 length: 14 amino acids. Germline V gene lookup returns CDR1 MNHEY and CDR2 SMNVEV (reference sequence). CDR3 in DNA: TGTGCCAGCAGTTTATACAGGGAACAAGAGACCCAGTACTTC. Translated: CASSLYREQETQYF.

The rearrangement joins TRBV7-9 to TRBJ1-1; 9 nucleotides match TRBD1. The CDR3 totals 14 residues. The trim removed 5 bases at V and 6 bases at J, leaving 7 bases unmatched. Germline V lookup: CDR1 SEHNR, CDR2 FQNEAQ (reference sequence). The CDR3 protein is CASSHGQGIPEAFF. CDR3 nucleotides: TGTGCCAGCAGCCACGGACAGGGGATCCCTGAAGCTTTCTTT.

This rearrangement joins TRBV29-1 to TRBJ2-1; 11 bases align to TRBD1. Losses at the gene ends were 6 bases for V and 7 bases for J; bases not matched to a gene: 2. Germline lookup yields CDR1 SQVTM and CDR2 ANQGSEA. CDR3 length: 12 amino acids. The CDR3 here is CSVDRGRNEQFF. The DNA of the CDR3 is TGCAGCGTGGACAGGGGGCGGAATGAGCAGTTCTTC.